The 23 T cell receptor beta chains below come from one sample, sequenced in a study of cytotoxic CD8 clonotypes in ibrutinib-treated CLL. Method: immunoSEQ multiplex PCR; TCRdb's copy keeps in-frame clones and lacks some. The profile shows over 120,000 clones, approximately 80% of them singletons. Sequenced material: PBMCs, taken after 12 months of ibrutinib treatment. All receptors come from a human donor with chronic lymphocytic leukemia.

This sequence joins TRBV28 and TRBJ2-5, with unresolved D. The J call could be wrong; TRBJ2-7 is a better fit for the DNA end. The CDR3 totals 11 residues. CDR1 is MDHEN and CDR2 is SYDVKM in the germline V gene. This CDR3 is CASSKTYEQYF. The CDR3 nucleotides are TGTGCCAGCAGTAAGACCTACGAGCAGTACTTC.

This clone was found a few times. The chain couples TRBV10-1 to TRBJ1-1; D call uncertain. The CDR3 has 14 amino acids. The V and J ends lost 2 bases and 5 bases respectively, with 12 bases between them. Per the germline V gene, CDR1 is WNHNN and CDR2 is SYGVQD (reference sequence). The CDR3 nucleotides read TGCGCCAGCAGTGAGAGGCCGGATCGGACTGAAGCTTTCTTT. Its protein is CASSERPDRTEAFF.

The chain carries TRBV28 and TRBJ1-2, with TRBD1 as a possible D gene (6 bases). V was shortened by 7 bases and J by 5 bases, with 14 bases between the two germline ends. The length of the CDR3 is 13 residues. Germline V gene sequence: CDR1 MDHEN, CDR2 SYDVKM. Written as DNA, the CDR3 is TGTGCCAGCACCCTGTGGACAGTTTATGGCTACACCTTC. Translated: CASTLWTVYGYTF.

This clone appeared a single time. The chain is built from TRBV27 and TRBJ1-2; 10 bases are a match to TRBD1. Germline V gene sequence: CDR1 MNHEY, CDR2 SMNVEV (reference sequence). With V trimmed by 3 bases and J by 6 bases, 13 bases remained unmatched. This CDR3 region has 17 residues. CDR3 DNA sequence: TGTGCCAGCAGTTTCCGCTGGACAGGGGGTTTATTTGATGGCTACACCTTC. The encoded protein is CASSFRWTGGLFDGYTF.

The V and J genes are TRBV5-4 and TRBJ2-7, with 12 bases identical to TRBD1. CDR1 and CDR2 (germline): SGHNT, YYREEE (reference sequence). The V gene end was trimmed by 7 bases and the J gene end by 6 bases; junction bases not matched to a gene: 14. The CDR3 is 16 amino acids. CDR3 amino acids: CASAGAPGQGAPEQYF. The CDR3 DNA reads TGTGCCAGCGCTGGGGCGCCGGGACAGGGGGCGCCCGAGCAGTACTTC.

The chain is built from TRBV14 and TRBJ2-7; D ambiguous. This CDR3 comprises 15 residues. Germline values: CDR1 SGHDN, CDR2 FVKESK. V shed 2 bases and J shed 3 bases, with 14 bases lying between them. The CDR3 DNA is TGTGCCAGCAGCCAAAAAGGTCCGTTAGACTACGAGCAGTACTTC. Residues: CASSQKGPLDYEQYF. Variable domain in full (rest from reference TRBV14 and TRBJ2-7): EAGVTQFPSHSVIEKGQTVTLRCDPISGHDNLYWYRRVMGKEIKFLLHFVKESKQDESGMPNNRFLAERTGGTYSTLKVQPAELEDSGVYFCASSQKGPLDYEQYFGPGTRLTVT.

This sequence joins TRBV2 and TRBJ2-7, with unresolved D. This CDR3 spans 15 amino acids. The V gene lost 3 bases and the J gene lost 0 bases, with 12 bases spanning the gap. Germline assignment: CDR1 SNHLY and CDR2 FYNNEI. The CDR3 sequence: CASSDRRSISYEQYF. CDR3 coding DNA: TGTGCCAGCAGTGACAGACGCTCGATCTCCTACGAGCAGTACTTC.

The chain links TRBV4-1 to TRBJ2-1; TRBD2 agrees at 13 bases. CDR1 and CDR2 from the germline V gene are MGHRA and YSYEKL. There are 15 residues in the CDR3. V shed 5 bases and J 10 bases; nucleotides not matched to a gene: 8. The CDR3 reads CASSIRTSGREEQFF. Written as DNA, the CDR3 is TGCGCCAGCAGCATCCGGACTAGCGGGAGAGAGGAGCAGTTCTTC.

This clone has just one count. The rearrangement links TRBV5-6 to TRBJ2-2, with TRBD2 as a possible D gene (6 bases). The CDR3 is 17 amino acids. Germline lookup yields CDR1 SGHDT and CDR2 YYEEEE. V lost 0 bases and J 1 base, leaving 13 bases between the germline ends. The DNA of the CDR3 is TGTGCCAGCAGCTTGGGGGTTCAGGGACTGAACACCGGGGAGCTGTTTTTT. Translated, it gives CASSLGVQGLNTGELFF.

This chain uses TRBV18 with TRBJ1-5; TRBD1 is a possible D gene (5 bases). The V gene lost 4 bases and the J gene lost 1 base, with 11 bases spanning the gap. CDR3 size: 15 residues. The germline V gene has CDR1 KGHSH and CDR2 LQKENI. The CDR3 loop reads CASSLGDSSNQPQHF. CDR3 DNA sequence: TGTGCCAGCTCACTGGGAGACAGCAGCAATCAGCCCCAGCATTTT.

The sample holds a few counts of this clone. CDR3 in DNA: TGTGCCAGCAGCTTAGAGATTGGGCTAGCGTCCTTCGCCTACAATGAGCAGTTCTTC. Amino acid sequence: CASSLEIGLASFAYNEQFF. The chain employs TRBV7-2 and TRBJ2-1, with a tentative D call TRBD2 (6 bases). V dropped 1 base and J dropped 2 bases, with 21 bases sitting between them. The CDR3 runs 19 residues. Germline V gene lookup returns CDR1 SGHTA and CDR2 FQGNSA.

This chain joins TRBV19 and TRBJ2-1; 11 nucleotides align to TRBD2. Per germline, CDR1 LNHDA and CDR2 SQIVND (reference sequence). V was clipped by 3 bases and J by 3 bases; unmatched bases: 13. The CDR3 is 19 residues long. The CDR3: CASSMPTSGGLYFYNEQFF. DNA for the CDR3: TGTGCCAGTAGTATGCCCACTAGCGGGGGCCTCTATTTCTACAATGAGCAGTTCTTC.

This chain uses TRBV11-2 with TRBJ1-2; a weak D match, TRBD1 (6 bases). The CDR3 covers 14 residues. Trimming left V 4 bases short and J 5 bases short, with 14 bases between. From germline, CDR1 is SGHAT and CDR2 FQNNGV. The CDR3 sequence is CASSSVTGSYGYTF. The CDR3 DNA reads as TGTGCCAGCAGCTCGGTTACAGGGTCATATGGCTACACCTTC.

Turning to this clone: The sample contains more than one DNA sequence encoding this CDR3. This chain connects TRBV18 to TRBJ2-1; no reliable D call. The CDR3 is made up of 14 amino acids. The ends were cut back, 0 bases at V and 0 bases at J, with 3 bases in the middle. Germline lookup yields CDR1 KGHSH and CDR2 LQKENI. CDR3 in DNA: TGTGCCAGCTCACCACCTAGCTCCTACAATGAGCAGTTCTTC. Residues: CASSPPSSYNEQFF.

The chain carries TRBV30 and TRBJ2-1; 10 bases agree with TRBD2. The V and J ends lost 4 bases and 9 bases, in that order; junction bases with no gene match: 9. Per the germline V gene, CDR1 is GTSNPN and CDR2 is SVGIG (reference sequence). The CDR3 spans 14 residues. In nucleotides, the CDR3 is TGTGCCTGGAAAACCGGGACTAGCGTGAGTGAGCAGTTCTTC. It encodes CAWKTGTSVSEQFF.

The chain employs TRBV27 and TRBJ2-7; 11 bases are shared with TRBD1. Germline assignment: CDR1 MNHEY and CDR2 SMNVEV (reference sequence). J was trimmed by 1 base and V by 3 bases; bases with no gene match: 2. The CDR3 totals 15 residues. The CDR3 sequence is CASSFRDRGSYEQYF. CDR3 DNA sequence: TGTGCCAGCAGTTTCCGGGACAGGGGGTCCTACGAGCAGTACTTC.

J is TRBJ2-7 and V is TRBV13; 10 bases match TRBD2. Trimming at V came to 5 bases and at J to 4 bases, leaving 11 bases not matched to a gene. This CDR3 region has 16 residues. Germline V gene lookup returns CDR1 PRHDT and CDR2 FYEKMQ (reference sequence). CDR3 sequence: CASSRKPRSGGYEQYF. In DNA form, the CDR3 reads TGTGCCAGCAGCCGAAAACCTCGTAGCGGGGGGTACGAGCAGTACTTC.

The V call is TRBV7-9, the J call TRBJ2-1; no clear D gene. V dropped 2 bases and J dropped 7 bases, with 6 bases sitting between them. This CDR3 has 12 residues. The V gene's germline CDR1 is SEHNR and CDR2 FQNEAQ (reference sequence). This CDR3 reads CASSLSDNEQFF. Written as DNA, the CDR3 is TGTGCCAGCAGCTTATCGGATAATGAGCAGTTCTTC.

V gene TRBV11-2 combines with J gene TRBJ2-7; D perhaps matches TRBD1 (6 bases). V was trimmed by 3 bases and J by 6 bases, leaving 15 bases between them. Germline CDR1 reads SGHAT; CDR2 reads FQNNGV. The CDR3 contains 14 residues. CDR3 sequence reads: CASSFRWGLGEQYF. Here the CDR3 DNA reads TGTGCCAGCAGCTTTCGCTGGGGGCTTGGCGAGCAGTACTTC.

The V call is TRBV5-1, the J call TRBJ2-2, with 7 bases that match TRBD2. V lost 3 bases, J lost 6 bases, and 8 bases stayed unmatched. The CDR3 has 15 amino acids. Germline CDR1 SGHRS, CDR2 YFSETQ. This CDR3 reads CASSSRLAGAGELFF. CDR3 DNA sequence: TGCGCCAGCAGCTCGAGACTAGCCGGGGCCGGGGAGCTGTTTTTT.

The chain combines TRBV11-2 with TRBJ1-2; D unresolved. Germline loops: CDR1 SGHAT, CDR2 FQNNGV. The CDR3 consists of 13 residues. V was trimmed by 1 base and J by 11 bases, leaving 14 bases between them. In DNA form, the CDR3 reads TGTGCCAGCAGCTTAGCGGCGCTTCTTGATTACACCTTC. Its protein product is CASSLAALLDYTF.

The V and J genes are TRBV15 and TRBJ1-4, with D hard to call. Trimming stripped 0 bases from V and 4 bases from J, with 12 bases between. The germline V gene encodes CDR1 LNHNV and CDR2 YYDKDF (reference sequence). This CDR3 is built from 16 residues. The CDR3 coding sequence is TGTGCCACCAGCAGAGATCGTTTGGATTATAATGAAAAACTGTTTTTT. Its protein is CATSRDRLDYNEKLFF.

The chain carries TRBV11-1 and TRBJ2-3; D unresolved. Trimming stripped 3 bases from V and 4 bases from J, with 20 bases between. This CDR3 contains 17 residues. Per the germline V gene, CDR1 is SGHAT and CDR2 is FQDESV (reference sequence). CDR3 sequence (DNA): TGTGCCAGCAGCTTGGCCGAATACGGTGGGCCGGCAGATACGCAGTATTTT. This codes for CASSLAEYGGPADTQYF.